These 18 T cell receptor beta chains were sequenced from one sample in a study of blood T cell repertoires in COVID-19. The assay was immunoSEQ multiplex PCR, and TCRdb's table has in-frame clones only and misses some. This sample yields approximately 330,000 clones, of which approximately 88% are seen a single time; roughly a tenth belongs to the top ten. Source material: peripheral blood. The receptor source for this set is a man aged 30-40 years with COVID-19, enrolled during active disease.

This rearrangement joins TRBV6-2 or TRBV6-3 to TRBJ1-3; D gene unclear. The V end was cut by 3 bases, the J end by 8 bases, with 11 bases between. This CDR3 comprises 13 residues. The germline CDR1 and CDR2 sequences are MNHEY and SVGEGT. In nucleotides, the CDR3 is TGTGCCAGCAGTTATGCCTACCGGGACACCATATATTTT. Its protein product is CASSYAYRDTIYF.

This CDR3 is CASSLGVPYEAFF. As DNA, the CDR3 is TGTGCCAGCAGCTTAGGAGTCCCTTATGAAGCTTTCTTT. This sequence joins TRBV11-2 and TRBJ1-1; D gene unclear. V was pared by 1 base and J by 7 bases, with 10 bases between. This CDR3 has 13 residues. Per germline, CDR1 SGHAT and CDR2 FQNNGV.

This rearrangement joins TRBV6-5 to TRBJ2-6; D might be TRBD2 (5 bases). This CDR3 comprises 15 residues. CDR1 is MNHEY, CDR2 SVGAGI, per germline. Trimming shortened V by 6 bases and J by 0 bases, and 9 bases separated the two germline ends. Here the CDR3 reads CASSRDYSGANVLTF. As DNA, the CDR3 is TGTGCCAGCAGCCGCGACTACTCTGGGGCCAACGTCCTGACTTTC.

The rearrangement uses TRBV18 and TRBJ1-2; unclear D gene. The CDR3 length is 13 residues. Germline V gene lookup returns CDR1 KGHSH and CDR2 LQKENI. Trimming removed 3 bases from V and 7 bases from J, with 12 bases in between. CDR3 bases: TGTGCCAGCTCACCGGTGTCTAACGGTGGCTACACCTTC. It encodes CASSPVSNGGYTF.

The rearrangement links TRBV5-1 to TRBJ2-5, with D tentatively TRBD2 (5 bases). Trimming pared 7 bases from V and 2 bases from J, leaving 12 bases between. Looked up from germline, CDR1 is SGHRS and CDR2 is YFSETQ. This CDR3 contains 13 residues. The CDR3: CASRPTGQETQYF. CDR3 nucleotide sequence: TGCGCCAGCCGCCCCACGGGGCAAGAGACCCAGTACTTC.

The chain couples TRBV7-3 to TRBJ2-1; weak D call: TRBD2 (5 bases). The CDR3 loop spans 16 amino acids. Trimming cost V 4 bases and J 6 bases, with 19 bases left between them. Germline V gives CDR1 SGHTA, CDR2 FQGTGA. The CDR3 region has the DNA TGTGCCAGCAGCTCTTGGACTCATGGAACGGGCAATGAGCAGTTCTTC. This sequence encodes CASSSWTHGTGNEQFF. The complete variable domain, with remaining parts taken from reference TRBV7-3 and TRBJ2-1, reads GAGVSQTPSNKVTEKGKYVELRCDPISGHTALYWYRQSLGQGPEFLIYFQGTGAADDSGLPNDRFFAVRPEGSVSTLKIQRTERGDSAVYLCASSSWTHGTGNEQFFGPGTRLTVL.

The CDR3 bases are TGCGCCAGCAGCCAGTCCTTTAACAGGGGGGGTATCGGGGTTCCCGGGGAGCTGTTTTTT. Translating it yields CASSQSFNRGGIGVPGELFF. The chain uses TRBV4-1 and TRBJ2-2, with D maybe TRBD1 (8 bases). CDR1 and CDR2 from the germline V gene are MGHRA and YSYEKL. The CDR3 has 20 amino acids. V was clipped by 3 bases and J by 6 bases, with 29 bases between them.

J is TRBJ1-5 and V is TRBV28; TRBD1 aligns across 7 bases. Losses at the gene ends were 6 bases for V and 0 bases for J; bases not matched to a gene: 14. Germline CDR1 reads MDHEN; CDR2 reads SYDVKM. The CDR3 sequence is 18 residues long. As DNA, the CDR3 is TGTGCCAGCAGCCCCCAGACAGGGTTTGGCAATAGCAATCAGCCCCAGCATTTT. Amino acids: CASSPQTGFGNSNQPQHF.

V gene TRBV3-1 (or the pseudogene TRBV3-2) combines with J gene TRBJ2-2; D may be TRBD2 (6 bases). Germline CDR1 and CDR2: LGHDT and YNNKEL (reference sequence). The CDR3 has 13 amino acids. Deletions cut 5 bases from V and 5 bases from J, with 9 bases between. The CDR3 nucleotides read TGTGCCAGCAGCTCACGGGGGACCGGGGAGCTGTTTTTT. It encodes CASSSRGTGELFF.

V and J are TRBV28 and TRBJ1-1; D may be TRBD1 (5 bases). CDR3 length equals 13 residues. The V end was cut by 3 bases, the J end by 4 bases, with 9 bases between. CDR1 MDHEN and CDR2 SYDVKM come from the germline V gene. The DNA of the CDR3 is TGTGCCAGCAGTTTGGTGGGGGGCACTGAAGCTTTCTTT. Translation gives CASSLVGGTEAFF.

Turning to this clone: Other DNA sequences within the sample encode an identical CDR3. The chain couples TRBV11-2 to TRBJ2-2, with D uncertain. The V end was cut by 0 bases, the J end by 2 bases, with 4 bases between. This CDR3 region has 14 residues. In germline, CDR1 is SGHAT, CDR2 FQNNGV. CDR3 in amino acids: CASSLDRNTGELFF. The CDR3 nucleotides read TGTGCCAGCAGCTTAGACAGAAACACCGGGGAGCTGTTTTTT.

This chain connects TRBV23-1 to TRBJ2-7, with D possibly matching TRBD2 (5 bases). TRBV23-1 is given ORF status, its function remaining uncertain. V lost 8 bases to trimming and J lost 3 bases, with 8 bases between them. The CDR3 is made up of 11 amino acids. The CDR3 protein is CASLGSYEQYF. In DNA, the CDR3 is TGCGCCAGCCTGGGGAGCTACGAGCAGTACTTC.

This clone was observed a few times. The chain recombines TRBV7-9 with TRBJ1-5, with D possibly TRBD1 on 6 matching bases. Trimming cost V 1 base and J 4 bases, with 11 bases left between them. Germline assignment: CDR1 SEHNR and CDR2 FQNEAQ (reference sequence). The CDR3 totals 15 residues. CDR3 region: CASSLDAGENQPQHF. CDR3 nucleotide sequence: TGTGCCAGCAGCTTAGATGCAGGGGAGAATCAGCCCCAGCATTTT.

This chain uses TRBV27 with TRBJ2-7; the D is unclear. The CDR3 sequence is 14 residues long. CDR1 is MNHEY and CDR2 is SMNVEV in the germline V gene (reference sequence). V was pared by 4 bases and J by 2 bases, with 12 bases between. CDR3 bases: TGTGCCAGCAGTTCGAGGCCGATTACCTACGAGCAGTACTTC. Translation gives CASSSRPITYEQYF.

This chain connects TRBV23-1 to TRBJ2-1; the D is unclear. TRBV23-1 qualifies as an ORF whose function is uncertain. Trimming left V 7 bases short and J 12 bases short, with 25 bases between. The CDR3 has 15 residues. CDR3 nucleotides: TGCGCCAGCAAATTTGTACCGCGAAAGAATAATTCGCAGTTCTTC. This sequence encodes CASKFVPRKNNSQFF.

Here the CDR3 DNA reads TGTGCCAGCAGCTTAGGCCAGGGTGGAATTTATGGCTACACCTTC. Encoded protein: CASSLGQGGIYGYTF. The chain carries TRBV11-2 and TRBJ1-2; tentatively, D is TRBD1 (5 bases). The germline V gene encodes CDR1 SGHAT and CDR2 FQNNGV. The CDR3 spans 15 residues. Trimming removed 1 base from V and 5 bases from J, with 14 bases in between. The whole variable domain, remainder taken from reference TRBV11-2 and TRBJ1-2, is EAGVAQSPRYKIIEKRQSVAFWCNPISGHATLYWYQQILGQGPKLLIQFQNNGVVDDSQLPKDRFSAERLKGVDSTLKIQPAKLEDSAVYLCASSLGQGGIYGYTFGSGTRLTVV.

This chain links TRBV15 with TRBJ1-6; D is perhaps TRBD1 (5 bases). Germline V gene lookup returns CDR1 LNHNV and CDR2 YYDKDF (reference sequence). Trimming stripped 0 bases from V and 7 bases from J, with 10 bases between. The CDR3 contains 15 residues. Here the CDR3 DNA reads TGTGCCACCAGCAGAGATGGGGGGGAAAATTCACCCCTCCACTTT. Protein sequence: CATSRDGGENSPLHF.

The chain links TRBV3-1 (or the pseudogene TRBV3-2) to TRBJ2-5, with a tentative D call TRBD2 (5 bases). This CDR3 comprises 16 residues. With 3 bases removed from V and 1 base from J, the gap between germline ends came to 15 bases. Germline values: CDR1 LGHDT, CDR2 YNNKEL (reference sequence). The CDR3 DNA sequence: TGTGCCAGCAGCCATTACGGAGGCCAGTTCCAAGAGACCCAGTACTTC. Translated: CASSHYGGQFQETQYF.